The 12 T cell receptor beta chains presented below share a single source sample, sequenced in a study of blood T cell repertoires in COVID-19. The assay was immunoSEQ multiplex PCR, and TCRdb's table has in-frame clones only and misses some. Among about 320,000 clones listed, 65% to 90% were seen once. Input material: PBMCs or T cells enriched from blood (not recorded which). All receptors derive from a woman in her late teens or twenties who had recovered from COVID-19.

This chain connects TRBV19 to TRBJ2-7; D gene uncertain. CDR3 length: 14 amino acids. Germline CDR1 and CDR2: LNHDA and SQIVND (reference sequence). Trimming left V 3 bases short and J 3 bases short, with 12 bases between. The chain's CDR3 is CASSIGSSDYEQYF. For the CDR3, the DNA is TGTGCCAGTAGTATCGGGTCGTCGGACTACGAGCAGTACTTC.

This clone was detected a few times. The J gene is TRBJ2-7, the V gene TRBV28, with TRBD2 identical over 10 bases. Trimming removed 3 bases from V and 7 bases from J; junction bases left unmatched: 9. The CDR3 is made up of 15 amino acids. Germline-derived CDR1 and CDR2 are MDHEN and SYDVKM. The CDR3 loop is CASSFLGLADGEQYF. The CDR3 nucleotides are TGTGCCAGCAGTTTCTTAGGACTAGCGGACGGAGAGCAGTACTTC. Using reference TRBV28 and TRBJ2-7 for the parts outside the CDR3, the full variable domain is DVKVTQSSRYLVKRTGEKVFLECVQDMDHENMFWYRQDPGLGLRLIYFSYDVKMKEKGDIPEGYSVSREKKERFSLILESASTNQTSMYLCASSFLGLADGEQYFGPGTRLTVT.

The chain has TRBV10-2 and TRBJ1-5; possible D gene TRBD1, 5 bases. Germline V gene sequence: CDR1 WSHSY, CDR2 SAAADI. V was cut by 4 bases and J by 6 bases, with 10 bases left in between. The CDR3 has 13 amino acids. The CDR3: CASSVGRGQPQHF. The CDR3 DNA reads as TGCGCCAGCAGTGTCGGAAGGGGTCAGCCCCAGCATTTT.

The chain uses TRBV30 and TRBJ2-1; 8 nucleotides agree with TRBD1. The CDR3 spans 15 residues. Germline V gives CDR1 GTSNPN, CDR2 SVGIG (reference sequence). Trimming removed 4 bases from V and 5 bases from J; junction bases left unmatched: 10. The CDR3 loop is CAWTQGQGAHNEQFF. The CDR3 DNA reads as TGTGCCTGGACCCAAGGACAGGGAGCGCACAATGAGCAGTTCTTC.

The chain has TRBV6-5 and TRBJ2-3, with D perhaps matching TRBD2 (6 bases). This CDR3 contains 16 residues. V lost 3 bases and J lost 0, with 13 bases in between. Germline V gives CDR1 MNHEY, CDR2 SVGAGI. For the CDR3, the DNA is TGTGCCAGCAGTTATAGCCTAGCGCAAAGCACAGATACGCAGTATTTT. Its translation is CASSYSLAQSTDTQYF.

This rearrangement joins TRBV6-5 to TRBJ1-1; D is unclear. The ends were cut back, 7 bases at V and 1 base at J, with 10 bases in the middle. The CDR3 loop spans 13 amino acids. Germline loops: CDR1 MNHEY, CDR2 SVGAGI. The DNA of the CDR3 is TGTGCCAGCAAAAAAAATAAGAACACTGAAGCTTTCTTT. Translating gives CASKKNKNTEAFF.

The V call is TRBV7-9, the J call TRBJ1-1; possible D gene TRBD1, 6 bases. Trimming cost V 8 bases and J 1 base, with 14 bases left between them. The CDR3 extends over 14 amino acids. CDR1 is SEHNR, CDR2 FQNEAQ, per germline (reference sequence). CDR3: CASHRTATNTEAFF. DNA for the CDR3: TGTGCCAGCCACCGGACAGCTACGAACACTGAAGCTTTCTTT.

V and J are TRBV7-3 and TRBJ1-1; D gene unclear. V lost 1 base and J 4 bases, leaving 10 bases between the germline ends. The V gene's germline CDR1 is SGHTA and CDR2 FQGTGA. This CDR3 is 14 amino acids long. The CDR3 coding sequence is TGTGCCAGCAGCTTAAGGGCCGGGAGCACTGAAGCTTTCTTT. The encoded protein is CASSLRAGSTEAFF.

This clone has at least ten counts. CDR3 sequence reads: CASSDGTGGNTEAFF. CDR3 in DNA: TGTGCCAGCAGTGATGGAACCGGGGGGAACACTGAAGCTTTCTTT. This rearrangement joins TRBV6-1 to TRBJ1-1; D might be TRBD1 (5 bases). Germline V gene sequence: CDR1 MNHNS, CDR2 SASEGT. The length of the CDR3 is 15 residues. V gave up 3 bases and J gave up 1 base, with 12 bases separating them.

The rearrangement uses TRBV19 and TRBJ2-7; TRBD2 agrees at 7 bases. After removal of 10 bases from V and 7 bases from J, the junction contained 13 bases not matched to a gene. CDR1 and CDR2 (germline): LNHDA, SQIVND (reference sequence). CDR3 length: 13 residues. CDR3 DNA sequence: TGTGCCATCGCCATGAGGGAGGGCTGGGAGCAGTACTTC. Its protein is CAIAMREGWEQYF.

The chain joins TRBV30 to TRBJ2-7; maybe TRBD1 (6 bases). V was pared by 0 bases and J by 5 bases, with 14 bases between. The CDR3 loop spans 14 amino acids. CDR1 and CDR2 from the germline V gene are GTSNPN and SVGIG (reference sequence). CDR3 sequence: CAWSVGGQGDEQYF. The DNA for the CDR3 is TGTGCCTGGAGTGTAGGGGGTCAGGGAGACGAGCAGTACTTC. Complete variable domain (other parts from reference TRBV30 and TRBJ2-7): SQTIHQWPATLVQPVGSPLSLECTVEGTSNPNLYWYRQAAGRGLQLLFYSVGIGQISSEVPQNLSASRPQDRQFILSSKKLLLSDSGFYLCAWSVGGQGDEQYFGPGTRLTVT.

The chain links TRBV19 to TRBJ2-5, with 8 nucleotides matching TRBD1. V dropped 0 bases and J dropped 7; count of bases not matched to a gene: 7. This CDR3 region has 15 residues. Germline V CDR1 and CDR2: LNHDA, SQIVND (reference sequence). As DNA, the CDR3 is TGTGCCAGTAGTATAGATAAACAGGGGGTGACGACCCAGTACTTC. This encodes CASSIDKQGVTTQYF. Looking up the rest from reference TRBV19 and TRBJ2-5 gives the full variable domain: DGGITQSPKYLFRKEGQNVTLSCEQNLNHDAMYWYRQDPGQGLRLIYYSQIVNDFQKGDIAEGYSVSREKKESFPLTVTSAQKNPTAFYLCASSIDKQGVTTQYFGPGTRLLVL.